This TCR beta chain was retrieved from a study of T cells after yellow fever vaccination. Study summary: In the case of low-cell-number fractions, SMART-Seq v4 Ultra Low Input was used for preparation. Findings of the study overall: The study noted that FACS-sorted repertoires could contain abundant clonotypes contaminating from the bulk population. A faster peak, day 5 versus 15, was reached by the weaker secondary response.

This clonotype has ten or more counts. Antigen: not known. CDR1 and CDR2 (germline): MNHEY, SVGAGI. V shed 2 bases and J shed 7 bases, with 12 bases lying between them. The length of the CDR3 is 14 residues. A process of 5'RACE template switching, which added a universal primer site and UMIs, was used to make TCR cDNA. TCRdb re-called the 5' RACE reads with MiXCR, one entry per CDR3 protein. The sample shows some 110,000 distinct CDR3 sequences, 7% to 8.5% of them seen only once. The sequence was collected from a man between 25 and 39 years old who received the YFV17D yellow fever vaccine. This chain joins TRBV6-5 and TRBJ2-1; D is ambiguous. Sequencing was performed on CD8+ T cells sorted from PBMCs, taken 45 days after the yellow fever booster vaccination. The CDR3 bases are TGTGCCAGCAGTTACGGTGGCGGTTGGAATGAGCAGTTCTTC. Translation: CASSYGGGWNEQFF.